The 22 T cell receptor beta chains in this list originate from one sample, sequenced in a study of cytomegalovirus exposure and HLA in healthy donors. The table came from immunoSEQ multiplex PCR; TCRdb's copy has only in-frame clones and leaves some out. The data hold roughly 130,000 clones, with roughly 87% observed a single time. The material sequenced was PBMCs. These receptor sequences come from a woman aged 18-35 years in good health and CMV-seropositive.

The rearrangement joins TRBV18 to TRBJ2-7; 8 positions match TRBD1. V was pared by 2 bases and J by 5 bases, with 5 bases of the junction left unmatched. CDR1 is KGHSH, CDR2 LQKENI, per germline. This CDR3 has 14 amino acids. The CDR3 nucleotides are TGTGCCAGCTCACCATCCAGGGGGCAGAACGAGCAGTACTTC. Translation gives CASSPSRGQNEQYF.

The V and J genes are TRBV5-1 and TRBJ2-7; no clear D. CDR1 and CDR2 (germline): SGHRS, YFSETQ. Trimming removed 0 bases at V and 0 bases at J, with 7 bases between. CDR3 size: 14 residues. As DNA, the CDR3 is TGCGCCAGCAGCTTGGAAGCATACTCCTACGAGCAGTACTTC. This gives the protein CASSLEAYSYEQYF.

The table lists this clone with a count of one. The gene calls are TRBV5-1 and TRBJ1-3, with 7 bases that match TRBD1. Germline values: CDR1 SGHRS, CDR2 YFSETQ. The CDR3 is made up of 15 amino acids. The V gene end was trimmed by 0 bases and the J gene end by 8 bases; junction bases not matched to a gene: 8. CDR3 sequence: CASSLEGQPIDTIYF. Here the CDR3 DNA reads TGCGCCAGCAGCTTGGAGGGACAGCCTATCGACACCATATATTTT.

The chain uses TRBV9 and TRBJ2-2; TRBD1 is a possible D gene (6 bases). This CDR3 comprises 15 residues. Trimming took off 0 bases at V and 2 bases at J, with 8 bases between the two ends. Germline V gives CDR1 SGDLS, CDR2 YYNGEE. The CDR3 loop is CASSVGTVNTGELFF. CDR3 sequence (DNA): TGTGCCAGCAGCGTAGGGACAGTCAACACCGGGGAGCTGTTTTTT.

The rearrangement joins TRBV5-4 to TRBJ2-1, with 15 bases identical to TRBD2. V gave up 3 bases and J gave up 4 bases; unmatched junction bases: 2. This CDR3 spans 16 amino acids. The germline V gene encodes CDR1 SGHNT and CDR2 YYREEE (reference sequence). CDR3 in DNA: TGTGCCAGCAGCTCAGGACTAGCGGGGGGGTACAATGAGCAGTTCTTC. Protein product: CASSSGLAGGYNEQFF.

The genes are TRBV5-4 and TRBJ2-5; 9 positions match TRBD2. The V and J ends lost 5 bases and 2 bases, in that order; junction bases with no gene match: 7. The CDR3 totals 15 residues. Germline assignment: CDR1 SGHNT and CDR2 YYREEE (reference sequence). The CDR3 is CASSSPSGVQETQYF. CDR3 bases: TGTGCCAGCAGTTCCCCTAGCGGGGTACAAGAGACCCAGTACTTC.

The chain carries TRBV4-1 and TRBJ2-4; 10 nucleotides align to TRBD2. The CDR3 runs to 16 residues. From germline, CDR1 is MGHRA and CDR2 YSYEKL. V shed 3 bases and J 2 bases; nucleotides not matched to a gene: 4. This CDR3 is CASSHPSGGTKNIQYF. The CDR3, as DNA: TGCGCCAGCAGCCACCCTAGCGGGGGAACCAAAAACATTCAGTACTTC.

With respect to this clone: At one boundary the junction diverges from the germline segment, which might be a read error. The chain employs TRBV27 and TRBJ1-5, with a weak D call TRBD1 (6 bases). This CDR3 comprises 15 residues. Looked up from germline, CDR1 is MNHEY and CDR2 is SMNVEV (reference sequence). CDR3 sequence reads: CASSLIRGGNQSQHF. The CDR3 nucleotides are TGTGCCAGCAGCCTAATCAGGGGTGGCAATCAGTCCCAGCATTTT.

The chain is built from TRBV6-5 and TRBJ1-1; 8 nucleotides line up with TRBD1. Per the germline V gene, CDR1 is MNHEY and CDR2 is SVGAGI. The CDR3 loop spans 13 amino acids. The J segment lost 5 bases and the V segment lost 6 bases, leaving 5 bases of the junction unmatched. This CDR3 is CASRTGGSTEAFF. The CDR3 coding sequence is TGTGCCAGCAGAACAGGGGGTTCAACTGAAGCTTTCTTT.

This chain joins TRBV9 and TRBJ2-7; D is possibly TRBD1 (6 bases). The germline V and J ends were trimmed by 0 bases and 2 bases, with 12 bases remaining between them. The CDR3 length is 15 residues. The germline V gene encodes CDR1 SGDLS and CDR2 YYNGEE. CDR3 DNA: TGTGCCAGCAGCGTAGAAACAGGGCTGACCTACGAGCAGTACTTC. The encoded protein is CASSVETGLTYEQYF.

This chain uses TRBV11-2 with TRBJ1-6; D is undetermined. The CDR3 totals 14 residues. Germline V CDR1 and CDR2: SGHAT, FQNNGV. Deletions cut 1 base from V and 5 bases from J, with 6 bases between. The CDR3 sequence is CASSLVSNNSPLHF. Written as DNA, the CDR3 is TGTGCCAGCAGCTTAGTCTCTAATAATTCACCCCTCCACTTT.

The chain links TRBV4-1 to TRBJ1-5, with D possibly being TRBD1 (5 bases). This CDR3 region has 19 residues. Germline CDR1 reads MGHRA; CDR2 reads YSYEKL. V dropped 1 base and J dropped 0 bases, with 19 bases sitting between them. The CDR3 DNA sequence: TGCGCCAGCAGCCAAGTCCCAACCATGGGGGACTCTAGCAATCAGCCCCAGCATTTT. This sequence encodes CASSQVPTMGDSSNQPQHF.

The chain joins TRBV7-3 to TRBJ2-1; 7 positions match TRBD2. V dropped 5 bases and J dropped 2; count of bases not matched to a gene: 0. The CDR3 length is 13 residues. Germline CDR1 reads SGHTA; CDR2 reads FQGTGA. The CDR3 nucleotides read TGTGCCAGCAGCCGGGGGGCCTACAATGAGCAGTTCTTC. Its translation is CASSRGAYNEQFF. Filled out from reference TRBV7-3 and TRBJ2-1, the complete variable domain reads GAGVSQTPSNKVTEKGKYVELRCDPISGHTALYWYRQSLGQGPEFLIYFQGTGAADDSGLPNDRFFAVRPEGSVSTLKIQRTERGDSAVYLCASSRGAYNEQFFGPGTRLTVL.

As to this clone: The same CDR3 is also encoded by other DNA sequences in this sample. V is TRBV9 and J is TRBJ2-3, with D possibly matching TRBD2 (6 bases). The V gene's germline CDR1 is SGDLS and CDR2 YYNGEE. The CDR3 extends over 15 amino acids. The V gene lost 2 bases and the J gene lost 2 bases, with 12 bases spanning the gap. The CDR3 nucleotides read TGTGCCAGCAGCGTTTCCGGGGGTTTCACAGATACGCAGTATTTT. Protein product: CASSVSGGFTDTQYF. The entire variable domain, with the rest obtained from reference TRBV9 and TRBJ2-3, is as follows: DSGVTQTPKHLITATGQRVTLRCSPRSGDLSVYWYQQSLDQGLQFLIQYYNGEERAKGNILERFSAQQFPDLHSELNLSSLELGDSALYFCASSVSGGFTDTQYFGPGTRLTVL.

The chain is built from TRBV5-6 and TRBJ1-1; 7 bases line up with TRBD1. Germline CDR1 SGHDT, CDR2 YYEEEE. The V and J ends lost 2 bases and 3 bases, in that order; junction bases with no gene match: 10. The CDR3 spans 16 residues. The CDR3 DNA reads TGTGCCAGCAGCTTACTTAACAGGGGAAGGGACACTGAAGCTTTCTTT. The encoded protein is CASSLLNRGRDTEAFF.

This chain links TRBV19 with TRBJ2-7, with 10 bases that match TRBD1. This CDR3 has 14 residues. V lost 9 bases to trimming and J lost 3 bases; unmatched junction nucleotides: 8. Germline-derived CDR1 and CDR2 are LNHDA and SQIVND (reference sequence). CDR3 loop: CARWNGTGVYEQYF. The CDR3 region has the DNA TGTGCCAGGTGGAACGGGACAGGGGTCTACGAGCAGTACTTC.

The CDR3 nucleotides are TGTGCCAGTTCACAGGGGTATTCCTACGAGCAGTACTTC. Translating it yields CASSQGYSYEQYF. The chain combines TRBV19 with TRBJ2-7, with 7 bases lining up with TRBD1. J was trimmed by 1 base and V by 8 bases; bases with no gene match: 5. CDR1 is LNHDA, CDR2 SQIVND, per germline (reference sequence). This CDR3 is 13 amino acids long.

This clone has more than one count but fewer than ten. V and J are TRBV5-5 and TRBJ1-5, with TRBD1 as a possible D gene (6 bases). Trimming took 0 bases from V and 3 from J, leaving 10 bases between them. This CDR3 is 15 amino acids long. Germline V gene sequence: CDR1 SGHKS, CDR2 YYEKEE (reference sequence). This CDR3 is CASSLVGGSNQPQHF. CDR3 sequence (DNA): TGTGCCAGCAGCTTGGTAGGGGGATCCAATCAGCCCCAGCATTTT.

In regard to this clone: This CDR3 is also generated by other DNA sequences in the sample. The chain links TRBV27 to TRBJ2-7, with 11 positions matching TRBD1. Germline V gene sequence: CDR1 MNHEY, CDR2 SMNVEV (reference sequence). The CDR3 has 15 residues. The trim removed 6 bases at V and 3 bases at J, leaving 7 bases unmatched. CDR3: CASRRGTGGNYEQYF. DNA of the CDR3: TGTGCCAGCAGACGAGGGACAGGGGGGAACTACGAGCAGTACTTC.

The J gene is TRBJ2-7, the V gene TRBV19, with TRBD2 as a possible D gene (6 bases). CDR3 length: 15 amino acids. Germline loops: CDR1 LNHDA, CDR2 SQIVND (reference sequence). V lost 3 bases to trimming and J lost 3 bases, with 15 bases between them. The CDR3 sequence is CASSISGEAYYEQYF. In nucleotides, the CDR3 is TGTGCCAGTAGTATCTCTGGGGAGGCTTACTACGAGCAGTACTTC. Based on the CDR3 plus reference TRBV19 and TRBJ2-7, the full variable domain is DGGITQSPKYLFRKEGQNVTLSCEQNLNHDAMYWYRQDPGQGLRLIYYSQIVNDFQKGDIAEGYSVSREKKESFPLTVTSAQKNPTAFYLCASSISGEAYYEQYFGPGTRLTVT.

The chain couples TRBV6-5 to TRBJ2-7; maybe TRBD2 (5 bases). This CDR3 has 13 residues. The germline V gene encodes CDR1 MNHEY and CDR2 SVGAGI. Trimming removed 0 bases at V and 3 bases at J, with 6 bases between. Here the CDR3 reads CASSYSGSYEQYF. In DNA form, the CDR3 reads TGTGCCAGCAGTTACTCTGGGAGCTACGAGCAGTACTTC.

The CDR3 DNA follows: TGTGCCAGCAGCCAAGCGTTGGGAGGTGGCTACTCGCGGGAGAAAAACATTCAGTACTTC. Protein sequence: CASSQALGGGYSREKNIQYF. This chain uses TRBV4-2 with TRBJ2-4, with 7 bases that match TRBD2. Per germline, CDR1 LGHNA and CDR2 YNFKEQ. CDR3 size: 20 residues. The V and J ends lost 1 base and 4 bases, in that order; junction bases with no gene match: 19.